This TCR beta chain was recorded in a study of graft-versus-host responses after intestinal transplantation (dated by TCRdb to the early 2020s). About the investigation overall: Multivisceral, liver-intestinal, or isolated intestinal transplants were received by the recipients. All recipients received anti-thymocyte globulin induction followed by maintenance tacrolimus and steroids for around 3 years. Graft-versus-host and host-versus-graft alloreactive T cell clones were tracked in the graft, circulation and bone marrow after intestinal transplantation using bulk TCR-beta CDR3 sequencing. Alloreactive clones were identified by sequencing pre-transplant mixed lymphocyte reaction products and comparing them with unstimulated pre-transplant donor and recipient T cells. A peak of at least 4% donor T cells among recipient peripheral blood mononuclear cells was the definition used for donor T cell macrochimerism. The cohort enrolled about two dozen intestinal transplant recipients including one retransplant, and a few patients lacking pretransplant specimens were excluded. Instead of going to the commercial service, samples from a few later patients were sequenced in-house on an Illumina MiSeq and processed with MiXCR. Summary of the overall study and its limitations: High GvH to HvG T cell clonal ratios were observed in the allografts of patients with donor T cell macrochimerism. GvH clones were detected in recipient bone marrow, and some appeared earlier in ileal mucosa or blood, consistent with an intestinal mucosal origin. The conclusions were limited by the relatively low number and heterogeneity of the intestinal transplant patients. Early after transplant, peak levels of circulating GvH clones were associated with declines in HvG clones.

The germline ends are 16 bases apart after V is trimmed by 5 bases and J by 5 bases. Taken from the germline V gene, the CDR1 and CDR2 loops are MDHEN and SYDVKM. From its cysteine to its phenylalanine, the CDR3 spans 15 amino acids. The read is trimmed to its CDR3 DNA, 45 bases read in frame from base 1. Regarding this clone: Which antigen it targets is not known. Base quality data are lacking; no much larger clone is found one base away.

The time point tag for this specimen amounts to: cells obtained before transplantation from donor or recipient. CD3+CD4+ and CD3+CD8+ populations were FACS-sorted from unstimulated pre-transplant donor and recipient cells taken from spleen or lymph nodes. The library came from the immunoSEQ multiplex PCR assay. For most patients, genomic DNA was isolated with the Qiagen DNeasy Blood and Tissue Kit and sent frozen to Adaptive Biotechnologies for TCR sequencing. For most patients, genomic DNA was subjected to high-throughput TCR-beta CDR3 sequencing by Adaptive Biotechnologies. The authors' analysis ran thus. TCR sequencing data for more than 15 patients were retrieved from Adaptive's ImmunoSEQ software; three other patients were processed with MiXCR and VDJtools. To correct CD4 versus CD8 sorting errors, sequences present in both subsets at a frequency ratio below 5:1 were removed. CDR3 nucleotide sequences shared between donor and recipient were removed because their origin could not be assigned. To be classed as alloreactive, a clone needed at least 2-fold expansion over unstimulated cells and a minimum CFSE-low frequency of 0.002% (template counts) or 0.001% (read counts). Clones were considered mappable if detected in sequenced pre-transplant spleen, lymph node, or MLR CFSE-low populations of the donor or recipient. Cumulative frequency of alloreactive clones was calculated as a percentage of all sequences weighted by copy number. TCRdb stores this immuneACCESS table with in-frame sequences only. Part of the clones is absent; in the studies checked, under half of the shortfall reflects unresolved V genes, and no reason is known for the rest. The V and J calls and clone size are taken from that table; D and trimming were inferred from the DNA. The sample table records 95,000 to 150,000 clones; approximately 96% of these occur just once. The ten largest clones take up around 3.3% of the sample.

This sequence originates from a human donor who received an intestinal transplant. The rearranged segments are TRBV28 and TRBJ2-1, with the D call perhaps TRBD1 or TRBD2, as 5 bases match in each case. The sequences come from unstimulated CD8+ T cells sorted from spleen or lymph node cells, collected before intestinal transplant. The DNA sequence is TGTGCCAGCAGTAGCCCAGAGGGGCTTCACAATGAGCAGTTCTTC. It is translated as CASSSPEGLHNEQFF.